The 16 T cell receptor beta chains below all came from one sample that was sequenced in a study of cytomegalovirus exposure and HLA in healthy donors. Use of 60 Vbeta and 13 Jbeta primers characterized the PCR. Sequencing was performed with immunoSEQ multiplex PCR; in TCRdb, only in-frame clones are kept and a portion is missing. The table lists 200,000 or so clones, 84% of them singletons, with 0.2% to 0.3% in the top ten. Sequencing was done on a sample of PBMCs. These receptors all stem from a boy younger than 18 in good health and CMV-seronegative.

The table lists this clone with a count of one. V and J are TRBV4-3 and TRBJ1-1; D is uncertain. Germline lookup yields CDR1 LGHNA and CDR2 YSLEER. This CDR3 is built from 13 residues. V gave up 2 bases and J gave up 0 bases, with 4 bases separating them. In DNA form, the CDR3 reads TGCGCCAGCAGCCAAACACTGAACACTGAAGCTTTCTTT. Its translation is CASSQTLNTEAFF.

Worth noting for this clone: The junction departs from the called germline gene at one end, perhaps through a read error. The chain carries TRBV14 and TRBJ1-3, with TRBD1 identical over 8 bases. This CDR3 contains 16 residues. Germline V CDR1 and CDR2: SGHDN, FVKESK. CDR3 nucleotides: TGTGCCAGCAGCCAACGACAGGGGTTGGGAGGAAGCACCATATATTTT. It encodes CASSQRQGLGGSTIYF.

The rearrangement links TRBV9 to TRBJ2-7; D is undetermined. This CDR3 contains 17 residues. The V and J ends lost 3 bases and 2 bases respectively, with 21 bases between them. The germline CDR1 and CDR2 sequences are SGDLS and YYNGEE. CDR3 residues: CASSGNPLSLDPYEQYF. The CDR3 nucleotides read TGTGCCAGCAGCGGGAACCCCCTCTCCCTAGACCCCTACGAGCAGTACTTC.

The chain couples TRBV14 to TRBJ2-7, with D possibly TRBD2 on 5 matching bases. Between the trimmed V and J ends, which lost 0 bases and 6 bases, there was a span of 9 bases. Germline lookup yields CDR1 SGHDN and CDR2 FVKESK. The CDR3 extends over 13 amino acids. DNA of the CDR3: TGTGCCAGCAGCCAAGATCTTGGGAGCGAGCAGTACTTC. This sequence encodes CASSQDLGSEQYF.

The chain links TRBV11-1 to TRBJ1-3; tentatively, D is TRBD1 (6 bases). Germline CDR1 is SGHAT and CDR2 is FQDESV (reference sequence). CDR3 length: 14 amino acids. The V and J ends lost 5 bases and 4 bases respectively, with 12 bases between them. As DNA, the CDR3 is TGTGCCAGCAGCGTAACAGGGTCCGGAAACACCATATATTTT. As protein: CASSVTGSGNTIYF.

The V call is TRBV6-1, the J call TRBJ1-6; D not resolved. Germline assignment: CDR1 MNHNS and CDR2 SASEGT. V was pared by 6 bases and J by 7 bases, with 10 bases between. The CDR3 covers 13 residues. CDR3 DNA: TGTGCCAGCAGGGGCAGCGGAAATTCACCCCTCCACTTT. It specifies CASRGSGNSPLHF.

The chain joins TRBV7-3 to TRBJ2-2, with D perhaps TRBD2 (5 bases). CDR3 length: 13 amino acids. V was clipped by 3 bases and J by 9 bases, with 11 bases between them. Germline V gene lookup returns CDR1 SGHTA and CDR2 FQGTGA. The CDR3 sequence: CASSFGRGRELFF. CDR3 DNA sequence: TGTGCCAGCAGCTTTGGACGAGGGAGGGAGCTGTTTTTT.

This clone was found once. One end of the junction does not line up with germline, which may come from a read error. This chain uses TRBV7-8 with TRBJ2-1; D is possibly TRBD2 (6 bases). Germline V gene lookup returns CDR1 SGHVS and CDR2 FQNEAQ. This CDR3 contains 15 residues. The CDR3 reads CASAGGRSSYHEQFF. The CDR3 bases are TGTGCCAGCGCTGGGGGGAGAAGCTCCTACCATGAGCAGTTCTTC.

The chain joins TRBV7-8 to TRBJ2-7; the match to TRBD2 covers 9 bases. V was clipped by 0 bases and J by 2 bases; unmatched bases: 14. The germline V gene encodes CDR1 SGHVS and CDR2 FQNEAQ. This CDR3 has 19 amino acids. This CDR3 is CASSLALRKTSGFPYEQYF. The CDR3 bases are TGTGCCAGCAGCTTAGCGCTACGGAAGACTAGCGGATTTCCCTACGAGCAGTACTTC. The whole variable domain, remainder taken from reference TRBV7-8 and TRBJ2-7, is GAGVSQSPRYKVAKRGQDVALRCDPISGHVSLFWYQQALGQGPEFLTYFQNEAQLDKSGLPSDRFFAERPEGSVSTLKIQRTQQEDSAVYLCASSLALRKTSGFPYEQYFGPGTRLTVT.

The chain links TRBV30 to TRBJ2-3; 7 bases agree with TRBD1. The CDR3 spans 17 residues. The V gene's germline CDR1 is GTSNPN and CDR2 SVGIG (reference sequence). The V segment lost 5 bases and the J segment 4 bases; nucleotides outside the gene matches: 18. CDR3 in DNA: TGTGCCTGGTGGCCAATCTTAACAGGGGAAACGGCAGATACGCAGTATTTT. Translating it yields CAWWPILTGETADTQYF.

V gene TRBV29-1 combines with J gene TRBJ2-3; the match to TRBD2 covers 9 bases. CDR1 and CDR2 (germline): SQVTM, ANQGSEA. The CDR3 extends over 13 amino acids. The V and J ends lost 5 bases and 5 bases, in that order; junction bases with no gene match: 5. CDR3 nucleotide sequence: TGCAGCGTTCGGACTAGCGTTGGAGATACGCAGTATTTT. Translated, it gives CSVRTSVGDTQYF.

J is TRBJ1-5 and V is TRBV30; D might be TRBD1 (5 bases). V lost 0 bases to trimming and J lost 6 bases, with 12 bases between them. Germline loops: CDR1 GTSNPN, CDR2 SVGIG (reference sequence). The CDR3 is 14 amino acids. The CDR3 sequence: CAWSVGGKGQPQHF. In DNA, the CDR3 is TGTGCCTGGAGTGTGGGGGGGAAGGGTCAGCCCCAGCATTTT.

The chain is built from TRBV15 and TRBJ1-6; D remains ambiguous. This CDR3 has 15 amino acids. The V and J ends lost 0 bases and 10 bases respectively, with 13 bases between them. Germline CDR1 is LNHNV and CDR2 is YYDKDF (reference sequence). CDR3 loop: CATSRDLSTYSPLHF. CDR3 DNA sequence: TGTGCCACCAGCAGAGATCTGAGCACCTACTCACCCCTCCACTTT.

The chain couples TRBV6-4 to TRBJ2-4; 11 bases line up with TRBD2. The junction had 10 bases not matched to a gene; V was cut back by 7 bases and J by 2 bases. The germline V gene encodes CDR1 MRHNA and CDR2 SNTAGT. The CDR3 has 17 amino acids. CDR3 in DNA: TGTGCCAGCACCATAACTAGCGGGAGTATAACCAAAAACATTCAGTACTTC. Residues: CASTITSGSITKNIQYF.

This clone was detected only a few times. The gene calls are TRBV6-6 and TRBJ1-5; D gene unclear. Trimming shortened V by 4 bases and J by 1 base, and 5 bases separated the two germline ends. Per the germline V gene, CDR1 is MNHNY and CDR2 is SVGAGI (reference sequence). The CDR3 runs to 13 residues. The CDR3 loop is CASSLLSNQPQHF. As DNA, the CDR3 is TGTGCCAGCAGTTTACTGAGCAATCAGCCCCAGCATTTT.

This chain links TRBV5-1 with TRBJ2-7, with D tentatively TRBD1 (6 bases). Germline CDR1 reads SGHRS; CDR2 reads YFSETQ. The CDR3 length is 13 residues. V was cut by 4 bases and J by 6 bases, with 14 bases left in between. The CDR3 reads CASSEQGRGEQYF. The CDR3 DNA reads TGCGCCAGCAGCGAACAGGGTCGGGGCGAGCAGTACTTC.